The rows below give T cell receptor beta chains drawn from one sample of a study of blood T cell repertoires in COVID-19. Produced via immunoSEQ multiplex PCR; TCRdb's table is partial and in-frame only. The repertoire holds about 280,000 clones, roughly 87% seen once, with approximately 8.5% in the top ten. The sequencing input was peripheral blood. The receptors stem from a man aged 18 to 30 with active or convalescent COVID-19. The CDR3 runs from the conserved cysteine through the conserved F or W. Each record gives: CDR3 protein, CDR3 DNA, clone size, J gene, V gene, D gene. The D gene is left open where the match is weak. Expanded clones get a size class; other rows say once, few or many, or leave the size out.

CDR3 protein: CASSQDTSTATGGGWYGYTF
CDR3 DNA: TGTGCCAGCAGCCAAGATACGTCGACCGCAACAGGGGGCGGGTGGTATGGCTACACCTTC
clone size: .
J gene: TRBJ1-2
V gene: TRBV4-2
D gene: TRBD1

CDR3 protein: CASRRGGNQPQHF
CDR3 DNA: TGTGCCAGCCGACGGGGGGGAAATCAGCCCCAGCATTTT
clone size: once
J gene: TRBJ1-5
V gene: TRBV27
D gene: .

CDR3 protein: CASSRRVGQGNEQYF
CDR3 DNA: TGTGCCAGTAGTCGCCGCGTAGGACAGGGGAACGAGCAGTACTTC
clone size: .
J gene: TRBJ2-7
V gene: TRBV19
D gene: TRBD1

CDR3 protein: CASMRGLDQPQHF
CDR3 DNA: TGTGCCAGCATGCGGGGACTGGATCAGCCCCAGCATTTT
clone size: .
J gene: TRBJ1-5
V gene: TRBV6-5
D gene: .

CDR3 protein: CSVVLAGGFGETQYF
CDR3 DNA: TGCAGCGTTGTATTAGCGGGGGGGTTTGGAGAGACCCAGTACTTC
clone size: .
J gene: TRBJ2-5
V gene: TRBV29-1
D gene: TRBD2

CDR3 protein: CATSRDGGAYYGYTF
CDR3 DNA: TGTGCCACCAGCAGAGATGGGGGGGCTTACTATGGCTACACCTTC
clone size: .
J gene: TRBJ1-2
V gene: TRBV15
D gene: .

CDR3 protein: CASAQRGQGALNEKLFF
CDR3 DNA: TGTGCTAGTGCCCAACGGGGACAGGGGGCGCTTAATGAAAAACTGTTTTTT
clone size: .
J gene: TRBJ1-4
V gene: TRBV12-5
D gene: TRBD1

CDR3 protein: CASSSTGEGPYEQYF
CDR3 DNA: TGTGCCAGCAGCTCGACAGGGGAAGGTCCCTACGAGCAGTACTTC
clone size: once
J gene: TRBJ2-7
V gene: TRBV7-9
D gene: TRBD1

CDR3 protein: CASSPGGWETQYF
CDR3 DNA: TGTGCCAGCAGTCCGGGGGGGTGGGAGACCCAGTACTTC
clone size: .
J gene: TRBJ2-5
V gene: TRBV27
D gene: TRBD2

CDR3 protein: CASSLIAGSQETQYF
CDR3 DNA: TGCGCCAGCAGCTTGATCGCGGGGAGTCAAGAGACCCAGTACTTC
clone size: .
J gene: TRBJ2-5
V gene: TRBV5-1
D gene: .

CDR3 protein: CASSPGRGSYGYTF
CDR3 DNA: TGTGCCAGCTCACCTGGCAGGGGGTCGTATGGCTACACCTTC
clone size: .
J gene: TRBJ1-2
V gene: TRBV18
D gene: TRBD1

CDR3 protein: CASIAGFLYNSPLHF
CDR3 DNA: TGTGCCAGCATCGCCGGGTTCCTTTACAATTCACCCCTCCACTTT
clone size: .
J gene: TRBJ1-6
V gene: TRBV28
D gene: .

CDR3 protein: CASSLLAGEQFF
CDR3 DNA: TGTGCCAGCAGCTTACTAGCGGGTGAGCAGTTCTTC
clone size: once
J gene: TRBJ2-1
V gene: TRBV7-9
D gene: TRBD2

CDR3 protein: CASSEHGQALPNYGYTF
CDR3 DNA: TGTGCCAGCAGTGAACATGGGCAGGCTCTACCTAACTATGGCTACACCTTC
clone size: .
J gene: TRBJ1-2
V gene: TRBV2
D gene: .

CDR3 protein: CASSLVHPGYLEAGNTIYF
CDR3 DNA: TGTGCCAGCAGCTTAGTGCACCCGGGGTATCTAGAGGCCGGAAACACCATATATTTT
clone size: .
J gene: TRBJ1-3
V gene: TRBV7-2
D gene: .

CDR3 protein: CASSQDRAHGYTF
CDR3 DNA: TGTGCCAGCAGCCAAGATCGAGCCCATGGCTACACCTTC
clone size: .
J gene: TRBJ1-2
V gene: TRBV14
D gene: .

CDR3 protein: CASGEGGSGTEAFF
CDR3 DNA: TGTGCCAGCGGGGAGGGTGGGAGCGGCACTGAAGCTTTCTTT
clone size: .
J gene: TRBJ1-1
V gene: TRBV7-8
D gene: .

CDR3 protein: CASSKTGDHNEKLFF
CDR3 DNA: TGTGCCAGCAGTAAAACCGGAGACCATAATGAAAAACTGTTTTTT
clone size: .
J gene: TRBJ1-4
V gene: TRBV6-5
D gene: .

CDR3 protein: CASSQEIGGPDEQYF
CDR3 DNA: TGCGCCAGCAGCCAAGAAATAGGGGGCCCGGACGAGCAGTACTTC
clone size: few
J gene: TRBJ2-7
V gene: TRBV4-3
D gene: TRBD1

CDR3 protein: CSVAGQGGHTDTQYF
CDR3 DNA: TGCAGCGTTGCGGGGCAGGGAGGACACACAGATACGCAGTATTTT
clone size: .
J gene: TRBJ2-3
V gene: TRBV29-1
D gene: .

CDR3 protein: CASRETGGTEAFF
CDR3 DNA: TGTGCCAGCAGGGAAACAGGGGGCACTGAAGCTTTCTTT
clone size: .
J gene: TRBJ1-1
V gene: TRBV25-1
D gene: TRBD1

CDR3 protein: CASSRYVPTDNSGNTIYF
CDR3 DNA: TGTGCCAGCTCACGATACGTTCCGACAGACAACTCTGGAAACACCATATATTTT
clone size: .
J gene: TRBJ1-3
V gene: TRBV18
D gene: .

CDR3 protein: CAIRRDREGDTEAFF
CDR3 DNA: TGTGCCATCAGGCGGGACAGGGAAGGGGACACTGAAGCTTTCTTT
clone size: .
J gene: TRBJ1-1
V gene: TRBV10-3
D gene: TRBD1

CDR3 protein: CASSLGGGSETQYF
CDR3 DNA: TGTGCCAGCAGCTTAGGCGGGGGGTCAGAGACCCAGTACTTC
clone size: .
J gene: TRBJ2-5
V gene: TRBV7-2
D gene: TRBD2

CDR3 protein: CASSSGYGQVEKLFF
CDR3 DNA: TGTGCCAGCAGCTCCGGATACGGACAGGTCGAAAAACTGTTTTTT
clone size: .
J gene: TRBJ1-4
V gene: TRBV5-5
D gene: TRBD1

CDR3 protein: CATSRDWGVHEQYF
CDR3 DNA: TGTGCCACCAGCAGAGATTGGGGCGTCCACGAGCAGTACTTC
clone size: many
J gene: TRBJ2-7
V gene: TRBV15
D gene: .

CDR3 protein: CASSSRLAGGLRSEQFF
CDR3 DNA: TGTGCCAGCAGCTCCAGACTAGCGGGGGGGCTAAGAAGTGAGCAGTTCTTC
clone size: once
J gene: TRBJ2-1
V gene: TRBV5-4
D gene: TRBD2

CDR3 protein: CASSVQGGTEAFF
CDR3 DNA: TGTGCCAGCAGCGTCCAGGGAGGCACTGAAGCTTTCTTT
clone size: .
J gene: TRBJ1-1
V gene: TRBV9
D gene: .

CDR3 protein: CASSDTGGSGNTIYF
CDR3 DNA: TGTGCCAGCAGTGATACAGGGGGAAGCGGAAACACCATATATTTT
clone size: .
J gene: TRBJ1-3
V gene: TRBV9
D gene: TRBD1

CDR3 protein: CASSRYGTGSPNTEAFF
CDR3 DNA: TGTGCCAGCAGCCGCTACGGGACAGGGTCCCCTAACACTGAAGCTTTCTTT
clone size: .
J gene: TRBJ1-1
V gene: TRBV7-6
D gene: TRBD1

CDR3 protein: CASSIAVAQPQHF
CDR3 DNA: TGTGCCAGCAGCATCGCAGTCGCTCAGCCCCAGCATTTT
clone size: .
J gene: TRBJ1-5
V gene: TRBV5-5
D gene: .

CDR3 protein: CAISASPGTGHGGYTF
CDR3 DNA: TGTGCCATCAGTGCATCCCCCGGGACAGGCCACGGGGGCTACACCTTC
clone size: .
J gene: TRBJ1-2
V gene: TRBV10-3
D gene: TRBD1

CDR3 protein: CASSPDRTYSNQPQHF
CDR3 DNA: TGTGCCAGCAGCCCCGACAGGACCTATAGCAATCAGCCCCAGCATTTT
clone size: .
J gene: TRBJ1-5
V gene: TRBV12-1
D gene: .

CDR3 protein: CSARASYEQYF
CDR3 DNA: TGCAGTGCTAGAGCGTCCTACGAGCAGTACTTC
clone size: .
J gene: TRBJ2-7
V gene: TRBV20-1
D gene: .

CDR3 protein: CASSNFLGGYWYEQYF
CDR3 DNA: TGTGCCAGCAGCAATTTTCTAGGGGGTTACTGGTACGAGCAGTACTTC
clone size: .
J gene: TRBJ2-7
V gene: TRBV21-1
D gene: .

CDR3 protein: CASGKDRGDRKSPLHF
CDR3 DNA: TGTGCCAGCGGGAAGGACAGGGGAGATCGGAAGTCACCCCTCCACTTT
clone size: .
J gene: TRBJ1-6
V gene: TRBV2
D gene: TRBD1

CDR3 protein: CASSLFTDTQYF
CDR3 DNA: TGTGCCAGCAGCCTCTTCACAGATACGCAGTATTTT
clone size: .
J gene: TRBJ2-3
V gene: TRBV7-9
D gene: .

CDR3 protein: CASSVDREKLFF
CDR3 DNA: TGCGCCAGCAGCGTGGACAGGGAAAAACTGTTTTTT
clone size: .
J gene: TRBJ1-4
V gene: TRBV5-1
D gene: TRBD1

CDR3 protein: CASSSGPGNTEAFF
CDR3 DNA: TGTGCCAGCAGCTCCGGCCCAGGGAACACTGAAGCTTTCTTT
clone size: .
J gene: TRBJ1-1
V gene: TRBV11-3
D gene: .

CDR3 protein: CASTYGSFSGYGYTF
CDR3 DNA: TGTGCCAGCACTTACGGCTCCTTCAGCGGCTATGGCTACACCTTC
clone size: .
J gene: TRBJ1-2
V gene: TRBV6-2/TRBV6-3
D gene: .

CDR3 protein: CASSSWGGENEQFF
CDR3 DNA: TGTGCCAGCAGTTCTTGGGGGGGCGAGAATGAGCAGTTCTTC
clone size: .
J gene: TRBJ2-1
V gene: TRBV6-2/TRBV6-3
D gene: .

CDR3 protein: CASSTPGASARTGELFF
CDR3 DNA: TGTGCCAGCAGTACCCCCGGGGCTAGCGCCCGGACCGGGGAGCTGTTTTTT
clone size: .
J gene: TRBJ2-2
V gene: TRBV28
D gene: .

CDR3 protein: CASRPTGVNTEAFF
CDR3 DNA: TGTGCCAGCAGACCTACAGGGGTGAACACTGAAGCTTTCTTT
clone size: .
J gene: TRBJ1-1
V gene: TRBV6-5
D gene: TRBD1

CDR3 protein: CASSPSGVGNSPLHF
CDR3 DNA: TGTGCCAGCAGCCCCTCAGGGGTAGGTAATTCACCCCTCCACTTT
clone size: .
J gene: TRBJ1-6
V gene: TRBV7-9
D gene: .

CDR3 protein: CASSQSGLAAETQYF
CDR3 DNA: TGTGCCAGCAGCCAGTCGGGACTAGCGGCAGAGACCCAGTACTTC
clone size: .
J gene: TRBJ2-5
V gene: TRBV7-2
D gene: TRBD2

CDR3 protein: CASISPAQGETQYF
CDR3 DNA: TGTGCCAGCATATCCCCCGCCCAGGGAGAGACCCAGTACTTC
clone size: .
J gene: TRBJ2-5
V gene: TRBV28
D gene: .

CDR3 protein: CASSESLLTGGNEKLFF
CDR3 DNA: TGCGCCAGCAGTGAGTCTCTCCTGACAGGGGGTAATGAAAAACTGTTTTTT
clone size: .
J gene: TRBJ1-4
V gene: TRBV10-2
D gene: TRBD1

CDR3 protein: CASSPATGRYYEQYF
CDR3 DNA: TGTGCCAGCAGCCCAGCGACAGGGCGGTACTACGAGCAGTACTTC
clone size: .
J gene: TRBJ2-7
V gene: TRBV7-2
D gene: TRBD1

CDR3 protein: CASSLQGGETEAFF
CDR3 DNA: TGTGCCAGCAGCTTACAAGGAGGGGAAACTGAAGCTTTCTTT
clone size: .
J gene: TRBJ1-1
V gene: TRBV7-8
D gene: .

CDR3 protein: CASGLGGPEAFF
CDR3 DNA: TGTGCTAGTGGTTTAGGGGGACCTGAAGCTTTCTTT
clone size: .
J gene: TRBJ1-1
V gene: TRBV12-5
D gene: .

CDR3 protein: CASSPTTAGDTHTQYF
CDR3 DNA: TGTGCCAGCAGCCCCACAACAGCGGGGGACACTCATACGCAGTATTTT
clone size: .
J gene: TRBJ2-3
V gene: TRBV9
D gene: TRBD2

CDR3 protein: CASSLRAGNSYEQYF
CDR3 DNA: TGTGCCAGCAGCTTACGGGCGGGGAACTCCTACGAGCAGTACTTC
clone size: .
J gene: TRBJ2-7
V gene: TRBV7-2
D gene: .

CDR3 protein: CAAQGPTNTGELFF
CDR3 DNA: TGTGCCGCCCAGGGGCCCACGAACACCGGGGAGCTGTTTTTT
clone size: .
J gene: TRBJ2-2
V gene: TRBV5-4
D gene: .